Below, 9 T cell receptor beta chains from the same sample are listed, as sequenced in a study of cytomegalovirus exposure and HLA in healthy donors. Primers included in the PCR were 60 Vbeta and 13 Jbeta primers. Libraries were prepared by immunoSEQ multiplex PCR; TCRdb keeps only in-frame clonotypes and omits some of them. The table includes nearly 95,000 clones, under 80% detected once. Material: PBMCs. These receptors all stem from a woman between 25 and 40 years old in good health and CMV-seronegative.

The CDR3 region is CASSRDFNTGELFF. Here the CDR3 DNA reads TGTGCCAGCAGCCGGGACTTTAACACCGGGGAGCTGTTTTTT. This chain links TRBV7-7 with TRBJ2-2; a weak D match, TRBD2 (6 bases). This CDR3 is built from 14 residues. V lost 5 bases and J lost 2, with 9 bases in between. CDR1 and CDR2 (germline): SSHAT, FNYEAQ (reference sequence).

The chain is built from TRBV11-2 and TRBJ2-5, with 7 bases matching TRBD2. This CDR3 region has 16 residues. V was clipped by 5 bases and J by 5 bases; unmatched bases: 14. Germline V gives CDR1 SGHAT, CDR2 FQNNGV. The chain's CDR3 is CASSRQGAGVHETQYF. The CDR3 bases are TGTGCCAGCAGCCGTCAAGGTGCGGGAGTTCACGAGACCCAGTACTTC.

This chain connects TRBV2 to TRBJ2-3; 14 bases match TRBD2. The CDR3 spans 16 residues. Germline V CDR1 and CDR2: SNHLY, FYNNEI. V lost 6 bases to trimming and J lost 5 bases; unmatched junction nucleotides: 7. The CDR3 is CASSTGLAGVLDTQYF. CDR3 nucleotides: TGTGCCAGCAGCACGGGACTAGCGGGAGTACTAGATACGCAGTATTTT.

The genes are TRBV25-1 and TRBJ1-3; D not resolved. Trimming left V 2 bases short and J 1 base short, with 6 bases between. From germline, CDR1 is MGHDK and CDR2 SYGVNS. This CDR3 comprises 14 residues. The CDR3 nucleotides are TGTGCCAGCAGTGAACCGGGGTCTGGAAACACCATATATTTT. It specifies CASSEPGSGNTIYF.

The J gene is TRBJ2-7, the V gene TRBV11-2, with TRBD2 identical over 16 bases. The trim removed 0 bases at V and 2 bases at J, leaving 7 bases unmatched. Germline CDR1 reads SGHAT; CDR2 reads FQNNGV. CDR3 length equals 19 residues. The CDR3: CASSLDPGLAGGKAYEQYF. In DNA, the CDR3 is TGTGCCAGCAGCTTAGATCCGGGACTAGCGGGGGGGAAGGCCTACGAGCAGTACTTC.

The chain carries TRBV19 and TRBJ2-4, with 7 bases matching TRBD1. The CDR3 runs to 16 residues. Per germline, CDR1 LNHDA and CDR2 SQIVND (reference sequence). V shed 7 bases and J 7 bases; nucleotides not matched to a gene: 16. The CDR3 region has the DNA TGTGCCAGTACCATATCCTCCTCCGGGACAGCCAACATTCAGTACTTC. Amino acid sequence: CASTISSSGTANIQYF.

The V and J genes are TRBV5-1 and TRBJ2-5; D may be TRBD1 (9 bases). The V end was cut by 0 bases, the J end by 11 bases, with 23 bases between. Germline CDR1 reads SGHRS; CDR2 reads YFSETQ. The CDR3 runs 16 residues. The CDR3 sequence is CASSLGEGQGEREQYF. CDR3 sequence (DNA): TGCGCCAGCAGCTTGGGTGAGGGACAGGGTGAGCGGGAGCAGTACTTC.

V and J are TRBV4-3 and TRBJ1-4; 11 bases are a match to TRBD1. Germline CDR1 LGHNA, CDR2 YSLEER. The CDR3 is 16 residues long. V trimming: 4 bases; J trimming: 8 bases; junction bases outside the gene matches: 9. In DNA form, the CDR3 reads TGCGCCAGCAGCCTATGGACAGGGGGCGGCAACGAAAAACTGTTTTTT. Translation: CASSLWTGGGNEKLFF.

This clone showed up just a few times. The CDR3 region has the DNA TGTGCCAGCGGGACGACTAGTCCAGATACGCAGTATTTT. This codes for CASGTTSPDTQYF. The J gene is TRBJ2-3, the V gene TRBV7-8; D is possibly TRBD2 (6 bases). Germline CDR1 is SGHVS and CDR2 is FQNEAQ. V was pared by 8 bases and J by 4 bases, with 13 bases between. The CDR3 runs to 13 residues.